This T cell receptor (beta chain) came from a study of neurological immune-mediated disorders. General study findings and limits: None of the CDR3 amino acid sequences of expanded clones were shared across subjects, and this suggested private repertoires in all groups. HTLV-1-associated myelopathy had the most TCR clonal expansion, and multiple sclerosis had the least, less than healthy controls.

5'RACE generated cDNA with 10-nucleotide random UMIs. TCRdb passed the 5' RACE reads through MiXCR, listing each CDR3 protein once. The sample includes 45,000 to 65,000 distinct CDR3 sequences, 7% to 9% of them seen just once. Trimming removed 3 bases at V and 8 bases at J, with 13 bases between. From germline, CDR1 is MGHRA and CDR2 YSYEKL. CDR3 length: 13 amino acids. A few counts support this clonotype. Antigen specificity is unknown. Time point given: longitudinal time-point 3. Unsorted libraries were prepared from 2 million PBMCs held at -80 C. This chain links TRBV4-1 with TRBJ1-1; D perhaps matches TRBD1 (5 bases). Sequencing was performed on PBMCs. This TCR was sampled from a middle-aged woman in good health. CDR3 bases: TGCGCCAGCAGCCATTGGGACGGGGAGGAAGCTTTCTTT. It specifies CASSHWDGEEAFF.